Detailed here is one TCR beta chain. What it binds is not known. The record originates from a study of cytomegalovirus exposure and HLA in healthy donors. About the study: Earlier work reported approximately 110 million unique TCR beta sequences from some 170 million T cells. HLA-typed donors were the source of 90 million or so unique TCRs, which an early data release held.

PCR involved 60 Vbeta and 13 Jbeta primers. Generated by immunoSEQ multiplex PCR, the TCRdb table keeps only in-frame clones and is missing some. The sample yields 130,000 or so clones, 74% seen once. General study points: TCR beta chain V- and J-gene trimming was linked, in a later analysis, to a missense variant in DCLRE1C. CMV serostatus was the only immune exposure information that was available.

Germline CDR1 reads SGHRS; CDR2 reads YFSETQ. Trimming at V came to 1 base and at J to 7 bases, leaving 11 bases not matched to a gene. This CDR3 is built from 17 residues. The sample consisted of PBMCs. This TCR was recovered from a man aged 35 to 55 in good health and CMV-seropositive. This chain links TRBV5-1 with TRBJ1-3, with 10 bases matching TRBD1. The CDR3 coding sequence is TGCGCCAGCAGCTTGCCTGGGACAGGGGTTAATCAGAACACCATATATTTT. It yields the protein CASSLPGTGVNQNTIYF.